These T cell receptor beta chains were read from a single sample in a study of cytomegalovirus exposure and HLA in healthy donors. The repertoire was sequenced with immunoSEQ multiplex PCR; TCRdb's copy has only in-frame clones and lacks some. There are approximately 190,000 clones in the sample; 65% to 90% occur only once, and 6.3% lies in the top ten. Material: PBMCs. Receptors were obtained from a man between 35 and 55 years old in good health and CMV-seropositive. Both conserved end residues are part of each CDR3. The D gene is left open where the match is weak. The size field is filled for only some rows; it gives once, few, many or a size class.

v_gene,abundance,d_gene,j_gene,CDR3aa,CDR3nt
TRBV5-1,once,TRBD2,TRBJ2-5,CASREVLGLASETQYF,TGCGCCAGCAGGGAGGTTTTGGGACTAGCATCAGAGACCCAGTACTTC
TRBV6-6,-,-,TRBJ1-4,CASSYPAGVDNEKLFF,TGTGCCAGCAGTTACCCCGCGGGGGTTGATAATGAAAAACTGTTTTTT
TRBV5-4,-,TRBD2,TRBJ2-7,CASGHASGGAYEQYF,TGTGCCAGCGGCCACGCTAGCGGGGGCGCCTACGAGCAGTACTTC
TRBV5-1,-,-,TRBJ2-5,CASSLEEETQYF,TGCGCCAGCAGCTTGGAGGAGGAGACCCAGTACTTC
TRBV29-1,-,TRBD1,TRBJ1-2,CSVEEGQGAGYTF,TGCAGCGTTGAAGAGGGTCAGGGGGCCGGCTACACCTTC
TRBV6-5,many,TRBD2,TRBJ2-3,CASSYSIAGAGDTQYF,TGTGCCAGCAGTTACTCAATAGCGGGGGCGGGGGATACGCAGTATTTT
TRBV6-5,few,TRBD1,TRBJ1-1,CASSPGQGITEAFF,TGTGCCAGCAGTCCGGGACAGGGTATAACTGAAGCTTTCTTT
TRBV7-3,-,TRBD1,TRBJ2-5,CASSFTGAGETQYF,TGTGCCAGCAGCTTTACAGGGGCCGGCGAGACCCAGTACTTC
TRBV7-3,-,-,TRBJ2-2,CASSSFPSENTGELFF,TGTGCCAGCAGCTCATTCCCCTCAGAGAACACCGGGGAGCTGTTTTTT
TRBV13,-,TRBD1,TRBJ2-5,CASSSQGAVETQYF,TGTGCCAGCAGTAGTCAGGGGGCTGTGGAGACCCAGTACTTC
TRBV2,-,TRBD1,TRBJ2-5,CASSYDDRGRETQYF,TGTGCCAGCAGTTACGATGACAGGGGTAGGGAGACCCAGTACTTC
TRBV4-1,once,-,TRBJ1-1,CASSQHPPPAGAFF,TGCGCCAGCAGCCAACACCCCCCTCCGGCGGGAGCTTTCTTT
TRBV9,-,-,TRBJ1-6,CASSDFWTGSPLHF,TGTGCCAGCAGCGATTTTTGGACTGGTTCACCCCTCCACTTT
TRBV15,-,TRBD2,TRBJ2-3,CATSRGLAGITDTQYF,TGTGCCACCAGCAGAGGACTAGCGGGGATCACAGATACGCAGTATTTT
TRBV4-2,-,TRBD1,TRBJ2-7,CASSQVDRDRNEQYF,TGTGCCAGCAGCCAAGTGGACAGGGATCGCAACGAGCAGTACTTC
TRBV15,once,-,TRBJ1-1,CATSRDLRRGYGGLTEAFF,TGTGCCACCAGCAGAGATCTCCGGCGGGGTTACGGGGGACTCACTGAAGCTTTCTTT
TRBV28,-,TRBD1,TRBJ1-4,CASSLQGAANEKLFF,TGTGCCAGCAGTTTACAGGGGGCCGCTAATGAAAAACTGTTTTTT
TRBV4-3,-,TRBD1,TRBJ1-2,CASSQDLRGLVGYTF,TGCGCCAGCAGCCAAGATCTTAGGGGGCTGGTTGGCTACACCTTC
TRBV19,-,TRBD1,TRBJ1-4,CASIKVGTATNEKLFF,TGTGCCAGTATCAAAGTAGGGACAGCAACTAATGAAAAACTGTTTTTT
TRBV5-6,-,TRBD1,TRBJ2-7,CASSWTGGEQYF,TGTGCCAGCAGCTGGACAGGGGGCGAGCAGTACTTC
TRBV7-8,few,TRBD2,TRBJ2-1,CASSLVPGLAGVNEQFF,TGTGCCAGCAGCTTAGTTCCGGGACTAGCGGGGGTCAATGAGCAGTTCTTC
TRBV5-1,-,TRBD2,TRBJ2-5,CASSLQLAGGETQYF,TGCGCCAGCAGCTTACAACTAGCGGGGGGTGAGACCCAGTACTTC
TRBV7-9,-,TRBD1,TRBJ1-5,CASSPPGGRQPQHF,TGTGCCAGCAGCCCTCCAGGGGGGCGTCAGCCCCAGCATTTT
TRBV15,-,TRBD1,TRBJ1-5,CATSGDRGSNQPQHF,TGTGCCACCAGCGGGGACAGGGGGAGCAATCAGCCCCAGCATTTT
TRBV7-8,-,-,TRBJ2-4,CASSLERGDLMAKNIQYF,TGTGCCAGCAGCTTAGAAAGAGGCGATTTAATGGCCAAAAACATTCAGTACTTC
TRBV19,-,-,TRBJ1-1,CASRTDIAEAFF,TGTGCCAGTAGGACCGACATCGCCGAAGCTTTCTTT
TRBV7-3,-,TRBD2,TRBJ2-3,CASSLSSGATDTQYF,TGTGCCAGCAGCTTATCTAGCGGGGCCACAGATACGCAGTATTTT
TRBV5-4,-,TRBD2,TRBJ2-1,CASSLVGGASNEQFF,TGTGCCAGCAGCTTGGTCGGGGGGGCCTCCAATGAGCAGTTCTTC
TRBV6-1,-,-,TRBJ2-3,CATRQAWSTDTQYF,TGTGCCACCCGACAGGCCTGGAGCACAGATACGCAGTATTTT
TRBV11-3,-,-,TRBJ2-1,CASSTLARPYNEQFF,TGTGCCAGCAGCACCTTGGCCAGGCCCTACAATGAGCAGTTCTTC
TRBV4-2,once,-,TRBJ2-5,CASSQVFQGQGGRETQYF,TGTGCCAGCAGCCAAGTTTTTCAGGGGCAGGGGGGAAGGGAGACCCAGTACTTC
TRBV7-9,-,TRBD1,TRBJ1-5,CASSFGTGDQPQHF,TGTGCCAGCAGCTTTGGGACAGGGGATCAGCCCCAGCATTTT
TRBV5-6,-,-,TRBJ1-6,CASSLQFISSNSPLHF,TGTGCCAGCAGCTTGCAGTTTATATCTTCTAATTCACCCCTCCACTTT